The TCR beta chain under discussion was sequenced for a study of T cell clones after liver transplantation (dated by TCRdb to between 2018 and 2021). Looking at the study overall: ITN030ST, the source of the samples, was a randomized trial that attempted immunosuppression withdrawal within 2 years of liver transplantation. Donor-reactive T cell clones were identified by TCRbeta sequencing following a pre-transplant mixed lymphocyte reaction and were subsequently tracked in post-transplant blood. Third party-reactive TCRbeta sequences were also identified from pre-transplant MLRs to serve as an antigen-independent comparator for donor-reactive sequences. Of the eight recipients, a few were HCV-positive, while the remaining recipients had been transplanted for non-autoimmune, non-viral indications. The subjects received no induction therapy and were kept on standard immunosuppression until randomization at 12-24 months post-transplant. To count as tolerant, a recipient had to stay completely off immunosuppression for at least one year without liver enzymes climbing beyond twice the upper limit of normal. Blood samples were collected pre-transplant, pre-randomization before withdrawal, and post-randomization after either complete withdrawal or failed withdrawal. A cohort of 8 liver transplant recipients was studied, of whom 3 were classified as tolerant and 5 as non-tolerant. General study outcomes and caveats: The decline in donor-reactive sequences exceeded the decline in third party-reactive sequences, suggesting partial antigen-specific deletion that was unrelated to withdrawal success. Because of small, heterogeneous patient numbers and non-standardized post-transplant time points, the conclusions were only preliminary. Circulating donor-reactive CD4 TCRbeta sequences fell significantly post-transplant in 5 of 8 subjects, irrespective of tolerance or HCV status. When repertoire turnover was accounted for, significantly reduced detection of donor-reactive sequences was found in 7 of 8 subjects for CD4 and in 8 of 8 subjects for CD8. In two subjects, low numbers of available donor cells limited the measurable donor-reactive repertoire. Without allograft tissue specimens, donor-reactive T cells may have migrated into the graft rather than being deleted.

High-throughput TCRbeta CDR3 sequencing of frozen genomic DNA was performed by immunoSEQ, including PCR amplification, mapping, bias correction and internal controls. On the study's bioinformatics: Productive rearrangements were kept, and unique TCRbeta sequences were defined by CDR3 nucleotide sequence plus V and J gene. Donor-reactive sequences required at least 5-fold expansion in CFSE-low cells versus unstimulated pre-transplant cells and at least 0.01% frequency. To ensure at least 90% detection power, minimum frequency thresholds were set for each subject based on that subject's lowest-template unstimulated sample. Jensen-Shannon divergence between the top 1000 TCRbeta sequences after and before transplant was used to measure repertoire turnover. Two-sided Fisher's exact tests were used to test for changes in how often donor-reactive sequences were detected. TCRdb's version of the immuneACCESS table is confined to in-frame rearrangements and falls short of the full clone set. An unresolved V gene accounts for under half of the shortfall where checked; the remainder is of unknown origin. The V and J calls and the clone size are those of that table, but D and trimming were determined from the DNA. The sample contains approximately 72,000 clones, roughly 90% of them found a single time. Together, the top ten hold less than 3% of the sample.

Notes on this clone: Its antigen remains unidentified. Per-base qualities were not stored, and no clone one base away is much larger.

Sample time point, as interpreted from the label and publication: pre-transplant. Unstimulated PBMCs, after thawing, were stained for CD3, CD4 and CD8 and then FACS-sorted into CD3+CD4+ and CD3+CD8+ populations. Each of the 8 studied subjects was randomized to immunosuppression withdrawal. The Qiagen DNeasy Blood and Tissue Kit was used to isolate genomic DNA. The TCR comes from a human donor who received a liver transplant. The source was CD4+ T cells from blood, collected before liver transplant.

The CDR3 in this case is CASGQGASGNEQFF. The DNA reads as follows: TGCGCCAGCGGACAGGGGGCGTCAGGGAATGAGCAGTTCTTC. In this chain, TRBV5-1 is recombined with TRBJ2-1, with 11 junctional bases fitting TRBD1. The CDR3 sequence holds 14 residues, the cysteine and phenylalanine included. Only the CDR3 region is kept as DNA, spanning 42 bases read in frame from base 1. Clipping removes 7 bases from V and 7 bases from J, with 7 as the unmatched junction base count. Per the germline V gene, SGHRS is the CDR1 and YFSETQ is the CDR2. Full variable domain (CDR3 extended with the reference TRBV5-1 and TRBJ2-1 proteins): KAGVTQTPRYLIKTRGQQVTLSCSPISGHRSVSWYQQTPGQGLQFLFEYFSETQRNKGNFPGRFSGRQFSNSRSEMNVSTLELGDSALYLCASGQGASGNEQFFGPGTRLTVL.